The 10 T cell receptor beta chains below all came from one sample that was sequenced in a study of T cells in Graves' hyperthyroidism and ophthalmopathy. What was amplified from RNA transcripts were TCR beta CDR3 regions. Researchers ran a first-round RT-PCR on the TCR CDR3 using the HTBI primer set. From the multiplex PCR reads, TCRdb called clonotypes with MiXCR, one entry per CDR3 protein. The sample holds more than 500,000 distinct CDR3 sequences; approximately 48% are singletons and the top ten take around 44%. Sequencing used peripheral blood or thyroid tissue (not recorded which). These receptors were obtained from an adult woman with Graves' disease, either hyperthyroidism or ophthalmopathy (not recorded which).

On this clonotype: An end of the junction does not agree with germline; a read error may underlie this. This chain connects TRBV10-3 to TRBJ1-1; 7 bases fit TRBD1. The CDR3 is 14 amino acids. CDR1 and CDR2 from the germline V gene are ENHRY and SYGVKD. CDR3: CASSFRQGHTEAFF. Here the CDR3 DNA reads TGTGCCAGCAGTTTCCGACAGGGACACACTGAAGCTTTCTTT.

The chain is built from TRBV7-9 and TRBJ1-3; 8 bases map to TRBD1. Germline V gene sequence: CDR1 SEHNR, CDR2 FQNEAQ (reference sequence). The CDR3 extends over 15 amino acids. The trim removed 6 bases at V and 0 bases at J, leaving 4 bases unmatched. The CDR3 loop reads CASSTTGGSGNTIYF. For the CDR3, the DNA is TGTGCCAGCAGTACCACAGGGGGCTCTGGAAACACCATATATTTT.

The table lists this clonotype with many counts. The J gene is TRBJ1-3, the V gene TRBV19; D is undetermined. Trimming left V 2 bases short and J 4 bases short, with 12 bases between. In germline, CDR1 is LNHDA, CDR2 SQIVND (reference sequence). This CDR3 spans 15 amino acids. The CDR3 DNA reads TGTGCCAGTAGTATAAACTCGAGTCCCGGAAACACCATATATTTT. It codes for CASSINSSPGNTIYF.

Remarks on this clonotype: Since a much larger clone is just one base distant, this may be a read error. J is TRBJ1-1 and V is TRBV14; D is perhaps TRBD1 (5 bases). The V gene's germline CDR1 is SGHDN and CDR2 FVKESK. Between the trimmed V and J ends, which lost 8 bases and 4 bases, there was a span of 14 bases. There are 13 residues in the CDR3. Here the CDR3 reads CASGLQGITEAFF. CDR3 sequence (DNA): TGTGCCAGCGGCCTCCAGGGAATCACTGAAGCTTTCTTT.

This clonotype was recorded at least ten times. The genes are TRBV5-1 and TRBJ2-7; 10 positions agree with TRBD1. V was clipped by 6 bases and J by 1 base; unmatched bases: 4. CDR1 and CDR2 from the germline V gene are SGHRS and YFSETQ. This CDR3 is built from 14 residues. The CDR3 nucleotides are TGCGCCAGCACCCGGGACAGGGGTTCCTACGAGCAGTACTTC. It is translated as CASTRDRGSYEQYF.

The rearrangement uses TRBV10-3 and TRBJ2-2; TRBD1 might be the D (6 bases). In germline, CDR1 is ENHRY, CDR2 SYGVKD. The length of the CDR3 is 13 residues. Trimming shortened V by 10 bases and J by 0 bases, and 9 bases separated the two germline ends. This CDR3 is CATGQPNTGELFF. The CDR3 DNA sequence: TGTGCCACCGGACAGCCGAACACCGGGGAGCTGTTTTTT.

This clonotype has just a few counts. The J gene is TRBJ1-5, the V gene TRBV6-6, with 7 positions matching TRBD1. The length of the CDR3 is 16 residues. The germline V gene has CDR1 MNHNY and CDR2 SVGAGI (reference sequence). With V trimmed by 2 bases and J by 1 base, 5 bases remained unmatched. The CDR3 reads CASSYITGASNQPQHF. The CDR3 coding sequence is TGTGCCAGCAGTTACATAACAGGGGCCAGCAATCAGCCCCAGCATTTT.

This clonotype was seen repeatedly, ten times or more. The gene calls are TRBV2 and TRBJ2-2, with 10 bases that match TRBD2. Germline CDR1 SNHLY, CDR2 FYNNEI. Trimming took 6 bases from V and 2 from J; bases not matched to a gene: 9. CDR3 length equals 17 residues. The CDR3 is CASREISGRPNTGELFF. In nucleotides, the CDR3 is TGTGCCAGCAGAGAAATTAGCGGGAGGCCTAACACCGGGGAGCTGTTTTTT.

The chain links TRBV6-1 to TRBJ2-2, with 8 bases identical to TRBD2. The CDR3 sequence is 14 residues long. The germline V gene has CDR1 MNHNS and CDR2 SASEGT. J lost 2 bases, V lost 8 bases, and 4 bases had no gene match. The CDR3 DNA follows: TGTGCCAGCCGAAGGACTAGCAACACCGGGGAGCTGTTTTTT. This sequence encodes CASRRTSNTGELFF.

The DNA for the CDR3 is TGTGCCAGCAGCTTGTCAGGAGACAGGGAGACCCAGTACTTC. Translated: CASSLSGDRETQYF. The chain carries TRBV11-3 and TRBJ2-5; D is possibly TRBD1 (6 bases). The V and J ends lost 3 bases and 5 bases respectively, with 13 bases between them. Germline V gene sequence: CDR1 SGHNT, CDR2 YENEEA. This CDR3 comprises 14 residues.